The clone carrying this T cell receptor (beta chain) was observed a single time. The antigen is unknown. Germline V gene sequence: CDR1 SGHNT, CDR2 YYREEE (reference sequence). The CDR3 has 15 amino acids. Trimming removed 4 bases from V and 5 bases from J; junction bases left unmatched: 4. Both 60 Vbeta primers and 13 Jbeta primers went into the PCR. Per the original methods: Among the unique TCR beta chains that a later analysis counted, about 86 million in all, 9.5 million to 12 million were shared. Assay used: immunoSEQ multiplex PCR; TCRdb lists only in-frame clones, some missing. V, J and clone size are those of that table, while D and trimming were read from the DNA. There are over 150,000 clones in the sample; 79% occur only once, and 2.1% lies in the top ten. This entry comes from a study of cytomegalovirus exposure and HLA in healthy donors. The wider study: Genotyping of roughly 400 donors showed that around 81% belonged to the Caucasian-associated ancestry cluster.

The study's findings and limits: Available immune exposure information was restricted to CMV serostatus only.

This chain uses TRBV5-4 with TRBJ2-1, with 12 bases fitting TRBD1. Sample: PBMCs. The clonotype comes from a man in his forties or fifties in good health and CMV-seronegative. The CDR3 spells CASSLGQGAHNEQFF. DNA of the CDR3: TGTGCCAGCAGCCTGGGACAGGGGGCACACAATGAGCAGTTCTTC.